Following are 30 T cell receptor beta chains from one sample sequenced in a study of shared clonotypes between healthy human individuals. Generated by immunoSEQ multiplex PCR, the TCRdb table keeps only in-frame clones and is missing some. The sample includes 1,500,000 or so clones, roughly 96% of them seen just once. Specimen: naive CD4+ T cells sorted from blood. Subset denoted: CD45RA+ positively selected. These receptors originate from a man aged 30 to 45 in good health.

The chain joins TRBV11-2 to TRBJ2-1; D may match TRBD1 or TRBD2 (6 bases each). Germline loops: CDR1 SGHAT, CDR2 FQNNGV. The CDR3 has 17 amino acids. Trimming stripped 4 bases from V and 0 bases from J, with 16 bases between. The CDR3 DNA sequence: TGTGCCAGCAGCTCGAGGGGGGCGGCGAGCTCCTACAATGAGCAGTTCTTC. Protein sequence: CASSSRGAASSYNEQFF.

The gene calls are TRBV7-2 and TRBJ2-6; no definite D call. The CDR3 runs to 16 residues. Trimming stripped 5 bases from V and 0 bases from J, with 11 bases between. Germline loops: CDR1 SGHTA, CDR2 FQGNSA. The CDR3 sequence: CASSQRDSSGANVLTF. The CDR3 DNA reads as TGTGCCAGCAGCCAGCGAGATTCCTCTGGGGCCAACGTCCTGACTTTC.

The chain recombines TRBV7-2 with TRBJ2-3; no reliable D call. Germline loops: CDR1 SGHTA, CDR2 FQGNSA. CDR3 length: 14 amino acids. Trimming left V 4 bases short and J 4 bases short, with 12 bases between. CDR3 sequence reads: CASSSRDPSDTQYF. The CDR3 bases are TGTGCCAGCAGCTCACGTGACCCCTCAGATACGCAGTATTTT.

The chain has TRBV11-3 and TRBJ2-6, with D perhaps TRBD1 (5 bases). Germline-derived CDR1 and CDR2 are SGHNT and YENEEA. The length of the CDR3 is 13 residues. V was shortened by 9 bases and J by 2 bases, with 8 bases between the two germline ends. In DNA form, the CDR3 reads TGTGCCAGAGGGGTCCCTGGGGCCAACGTCCTGACTTTC. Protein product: CARGVPGANVLTF.

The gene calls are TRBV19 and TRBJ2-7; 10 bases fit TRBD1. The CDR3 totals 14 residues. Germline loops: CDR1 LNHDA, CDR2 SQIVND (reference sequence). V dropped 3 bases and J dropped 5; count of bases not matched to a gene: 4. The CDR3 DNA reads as TGTGCCAGTAGTATCCGGGACAGGGGTCACGAGCAGTACTTC. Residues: CASSIRDRGHEQYF.

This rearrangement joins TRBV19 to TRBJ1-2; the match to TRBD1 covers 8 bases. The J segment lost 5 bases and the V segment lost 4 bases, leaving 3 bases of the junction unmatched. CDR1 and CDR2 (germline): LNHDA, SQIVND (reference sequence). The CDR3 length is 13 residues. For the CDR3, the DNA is TGTGCCAGTAGTAAACAGGGGGTGTATGGCTACACCTTC. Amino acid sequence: CASSKQGVYGYTF.

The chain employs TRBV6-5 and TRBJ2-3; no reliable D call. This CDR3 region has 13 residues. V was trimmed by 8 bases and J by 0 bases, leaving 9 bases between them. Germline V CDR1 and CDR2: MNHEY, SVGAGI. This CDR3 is CASRELSTDTQYF. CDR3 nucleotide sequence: TGTGCCAGCCGCGAATTAAGCACAGATACGCAGTATTTT.

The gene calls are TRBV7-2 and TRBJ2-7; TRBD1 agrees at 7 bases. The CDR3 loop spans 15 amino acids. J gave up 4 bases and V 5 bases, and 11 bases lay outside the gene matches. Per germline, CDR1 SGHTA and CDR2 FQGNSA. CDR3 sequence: CASSLIHGTAYEQYF. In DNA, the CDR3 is TGTGCCAGCAGCCTAATTCACGGGACAGCGTACGAGCAGTACTTC. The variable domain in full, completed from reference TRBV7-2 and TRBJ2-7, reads GAGVSQSPSNKVTEKGKDVELRCDPISGHTALYWYRQSLGQGLEFLIYFQGNSAPDKSGLPSDRFSAERTGGSVSTLTIQRTQQEDSAVYLCASSLIHGTAYEQYFGPGTRLTVT.

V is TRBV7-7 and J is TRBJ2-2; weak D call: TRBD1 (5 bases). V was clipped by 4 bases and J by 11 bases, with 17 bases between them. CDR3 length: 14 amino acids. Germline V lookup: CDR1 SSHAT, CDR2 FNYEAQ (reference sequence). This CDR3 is CASSSKRGVGELFF. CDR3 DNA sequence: TGTGCCAGCAGCTCCAAAAGGGGCGTGGGTGAGCTGTTTTTT.

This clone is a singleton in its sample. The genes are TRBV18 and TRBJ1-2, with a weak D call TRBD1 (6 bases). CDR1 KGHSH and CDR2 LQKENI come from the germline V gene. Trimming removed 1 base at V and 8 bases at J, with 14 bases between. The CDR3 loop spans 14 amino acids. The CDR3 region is CASSPRRTAEGYTF. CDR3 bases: TGTGCCAGCTCACCACGCCGGACAGCTGAGGGCTACACCTTC.

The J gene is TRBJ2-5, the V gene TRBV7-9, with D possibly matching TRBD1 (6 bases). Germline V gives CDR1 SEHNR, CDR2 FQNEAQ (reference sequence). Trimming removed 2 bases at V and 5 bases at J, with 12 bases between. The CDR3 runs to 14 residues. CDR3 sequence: CASSLTTGRETQYF. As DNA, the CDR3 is TGTGCCAGCAGCTTAACTACAGGGCGGGAGACCCAGTACTTC.

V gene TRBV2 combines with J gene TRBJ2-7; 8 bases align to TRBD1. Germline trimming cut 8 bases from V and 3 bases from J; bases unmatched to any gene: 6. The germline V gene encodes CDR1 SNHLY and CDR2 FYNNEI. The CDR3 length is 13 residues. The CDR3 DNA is TGTGCCAGCGGAAGACAGGGGTTCTACGAGCAGTACTTC. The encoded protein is CASGRQGFYEQYF.

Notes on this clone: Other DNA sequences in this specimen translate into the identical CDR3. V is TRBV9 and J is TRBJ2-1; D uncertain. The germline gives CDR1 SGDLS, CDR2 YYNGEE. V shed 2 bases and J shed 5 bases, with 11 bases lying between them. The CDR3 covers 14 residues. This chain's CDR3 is CASSVGPVNNEQFF. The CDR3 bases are TGTGCCAGCAGCGTTGGACCGGTTAACAATGAGCAGTTCTTC.

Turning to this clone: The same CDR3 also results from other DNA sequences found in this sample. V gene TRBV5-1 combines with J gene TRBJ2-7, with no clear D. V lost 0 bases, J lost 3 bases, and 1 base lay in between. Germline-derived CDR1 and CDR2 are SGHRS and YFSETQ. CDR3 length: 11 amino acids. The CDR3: CASSLDYEQYF. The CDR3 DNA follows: TGCGCCAGCAGCTTGGACTACGAGCAGTACTTC.

The CDR3 reads CASSVDRGPYEQYF. The CDR3 bases are TGCGCCAGCAGCGTCGACAGGGGGCCCTACGAGCAGTACTTC. The J gene is TRBJ2-7, the V gene TRBV5-1; TRBD1 matches at 10 bases. The germline V gene encodes CDR1 SGHRS and CDR2 YFSETQ. The V segment lost 4 bases and the J segment 2 bases; nucleotides outside the gene matches: 3. The length of the CDR3 is 14 residues.

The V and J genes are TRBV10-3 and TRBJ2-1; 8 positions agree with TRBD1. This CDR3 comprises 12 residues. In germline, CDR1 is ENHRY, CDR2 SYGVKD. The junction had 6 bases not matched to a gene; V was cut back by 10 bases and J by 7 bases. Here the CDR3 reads CATGDRLNEQFF. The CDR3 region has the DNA TGTGCCACCGGGGACAGGTTAAATGAGCAGTTCTTC.

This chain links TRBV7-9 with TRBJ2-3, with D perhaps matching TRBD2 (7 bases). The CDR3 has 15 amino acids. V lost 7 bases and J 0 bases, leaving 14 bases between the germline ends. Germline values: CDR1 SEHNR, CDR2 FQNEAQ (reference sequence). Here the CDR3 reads CASNLRGASTDTQYF. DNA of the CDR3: TGTGCCAGCAACCTTCGGGGGGCTAGCACAGATACGCAGTATTTT. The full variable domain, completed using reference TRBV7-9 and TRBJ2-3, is DTGVSQNPRHKITKRGQNVTFRCDPISEHNRLYWYRQTLGQGPEFLTYFQNEAQLEKSRLLSDRFSAERPKGSFSTLEIQRTEQGDSAMYLCASNLRGASTDTQYFGPGTRLTVL.

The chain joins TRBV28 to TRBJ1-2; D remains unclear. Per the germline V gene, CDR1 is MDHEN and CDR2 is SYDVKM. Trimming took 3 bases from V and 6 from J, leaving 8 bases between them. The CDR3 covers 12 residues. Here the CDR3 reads CASSLEGDGYTF. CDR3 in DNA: TGTGCCAGCAGTTTGGAGGGAGATGGCTACACCTTC.

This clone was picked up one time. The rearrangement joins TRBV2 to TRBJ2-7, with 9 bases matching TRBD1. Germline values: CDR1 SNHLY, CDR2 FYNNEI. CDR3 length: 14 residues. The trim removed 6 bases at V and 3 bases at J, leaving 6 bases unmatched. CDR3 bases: TGTGCCAGCAGCTCACAGGGGGCCAACTACGAGCAGTACTTC. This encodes CASSSQGANYEQYF.

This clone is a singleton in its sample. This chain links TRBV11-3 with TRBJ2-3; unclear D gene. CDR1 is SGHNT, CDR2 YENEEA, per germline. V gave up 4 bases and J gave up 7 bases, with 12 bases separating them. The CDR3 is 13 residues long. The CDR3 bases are TGTGCCAGCAGCTCTACAGTTCTGAATACGCAGTATTTT. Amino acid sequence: CASSSTVLNTQYF.

The DNA for the CDR3 is TGTGCCAGCCAGACGGACGGAGCAACTAATGAAAAACTGTTTTTT. It yields the protein CASQTDGATNEKLFF. V usage is TRBV18 and J usage is TRBJ1-4; D is ambiguous. CDR3 length: 15 amino acids. The V and J ends lost 8 bases and 0 bases respectively, with 13 bases between them. Germline assignment: CDR1 KGHSH and CDR2 LQKENI.

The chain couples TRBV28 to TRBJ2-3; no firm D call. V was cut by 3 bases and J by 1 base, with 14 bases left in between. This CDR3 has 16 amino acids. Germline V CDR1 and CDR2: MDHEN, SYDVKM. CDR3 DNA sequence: TGTGCCAGCAGTTTCTCTCGTAGTGCGGGCACAGATACGCAGTATTTT. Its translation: CASSFSRSAGTDTQYF.

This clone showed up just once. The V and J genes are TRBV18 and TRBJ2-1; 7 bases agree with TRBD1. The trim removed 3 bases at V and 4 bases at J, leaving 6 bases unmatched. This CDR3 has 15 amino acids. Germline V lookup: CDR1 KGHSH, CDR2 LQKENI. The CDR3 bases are TGTGCCAGCTCACCCCCCGGGACAGATTACAATGAGCAGTTCTTC. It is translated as CASSPPGTDYNEQFF.

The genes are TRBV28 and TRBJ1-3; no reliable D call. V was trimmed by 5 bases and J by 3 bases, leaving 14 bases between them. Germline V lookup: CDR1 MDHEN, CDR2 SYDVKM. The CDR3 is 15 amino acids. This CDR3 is CASSPPITYGNTIYF. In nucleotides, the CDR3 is TGTGCCAGCAGTCCCCCCATCACCTATGGAAACACCATATATTTT.

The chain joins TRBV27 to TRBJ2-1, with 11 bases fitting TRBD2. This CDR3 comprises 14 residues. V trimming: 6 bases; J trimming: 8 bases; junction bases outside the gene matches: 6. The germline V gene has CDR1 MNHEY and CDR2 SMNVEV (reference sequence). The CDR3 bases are TGTGCCAGCAGGGCTAGCGGGAGGATATATGAGCAGTTCTTC. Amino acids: CASRASGRIYEQFF.

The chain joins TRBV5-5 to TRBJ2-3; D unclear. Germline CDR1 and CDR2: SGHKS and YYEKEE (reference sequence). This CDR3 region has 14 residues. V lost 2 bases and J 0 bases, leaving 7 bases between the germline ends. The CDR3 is CASSFGRSTDTQYF. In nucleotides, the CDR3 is TGTGCCAGCAGCTTTGGACGGAGCACAGATACGCAGTATTTT.

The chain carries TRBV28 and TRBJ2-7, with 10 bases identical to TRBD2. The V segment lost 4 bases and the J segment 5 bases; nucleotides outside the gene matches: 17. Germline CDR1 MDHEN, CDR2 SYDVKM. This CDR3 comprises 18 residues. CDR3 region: CASSSPGEPGLAMNEQYF. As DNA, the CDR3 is TGTGCCAGCAGTTCCCCTGGGGAGCCGGGACTAGCGATGAACGAGCAGTACTTC. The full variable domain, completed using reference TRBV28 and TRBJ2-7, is DVKVTQSSRYLVKRTGEKVFLECVQDMDHENMFWYRQDPGLGLRLIYFSYDVKMKEKGDIPEGYSVSREKKERFSLILESASTNQTSMYLCASSSPGEPGLAMNEQYFGPGTRLTVT.

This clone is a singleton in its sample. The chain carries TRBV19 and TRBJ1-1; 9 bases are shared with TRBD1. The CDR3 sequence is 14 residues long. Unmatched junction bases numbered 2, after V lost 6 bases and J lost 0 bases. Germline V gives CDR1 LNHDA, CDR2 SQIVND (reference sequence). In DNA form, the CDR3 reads TGTGCCAGTAGGGGACAGGGAGTGAACACTGAAGCTTTCTTT. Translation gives CASRGQGVNTEAFF.

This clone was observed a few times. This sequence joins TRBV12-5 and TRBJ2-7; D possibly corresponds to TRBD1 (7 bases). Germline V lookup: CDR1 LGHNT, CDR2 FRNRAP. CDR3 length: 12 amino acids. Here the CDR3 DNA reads TGTGGGAGGGGACAGCCAGCCTACGAGCAGTACTTC. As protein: CGRGQPAYEQYF.

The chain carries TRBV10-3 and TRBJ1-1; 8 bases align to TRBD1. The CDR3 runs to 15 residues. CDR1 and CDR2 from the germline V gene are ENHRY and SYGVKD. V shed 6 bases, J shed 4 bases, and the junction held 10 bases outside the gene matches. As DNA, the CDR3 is TGTGCCATCAGCTCCTATGGACAGGGCCCCACTGAAGCTTTCTTT. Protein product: CAISSYGQGPTEAFF.